Listed here are 17 T cell receptor beta chains from one sample, sequenced in a study of beta chain features in type 1 diabetes. The authors reverse transcribed all of the isolated RNA, so sequencing captured expressed TCRB transcripts. Only in-frame clones appear in the TCRdb table, and some are missing; sequencing was by immunoSEQ multiplex PCR. The table has hundreds of thousands of clones, more than 13% seen once. Study findings and constraints: In every one of the four CD4+ subsets, TCRB CDR3s were moderately but significantly shorter in Type 1 diabetes patients.

Their recognized antigens are unknown. Sequencing was carried out using naive CD4+ T cells from blood. The receptor source for this set is a man between 18 and 35 years old with type 1 diabetes.

The CDR3 DNA is TGTGCCAGCAGCTTGAACAGCAACTCTGGAAACACCATATATTTT. Translating gives CASSLNSNSGNTIYF. V gene TRBV5-4 combines with J gene TRBJ1-3, with no clear D. V was clipped by 1 base and J by 0 bases, with 8 bases between them. The CDR3 spans 15 residues. The germline CDR1 and CDR2 sequences are SGHNT and YYREEE (reference sequence).

This clone was detected only a few times. The chain employs TRBV20-1 and TRBJ2-3; D is undetermined. Trimming left V 5 bases short and J 7 bases short, with 10 bases between. The CDR3 is 11 amino acids. CDR1 is DFQATT and CDR2 is SNEGSKA in the germline V gene (reference sequence). The CDR3 coding sequence is TGCAGTGCTCTCCCGTTGAATACGCAGTATTTT. It encodes CSALPLNTQYF.

This clone was observed a handful of times. This chain links TRBV5-1 with TRBJ2-2, with 13 bases aligning to TRBD2. The CDR3 contains 17 residues. Germline trimming cut 4 bases from V and 6 bases from J; bases unmatched to any gene: 9. CDR1 and CDR2 (germline): SGHRS, YFSETQ. CDR3 coding DNA: TGCGCCAGCAGCCACGGGACTAGCGGGATTATAGCCGGGGAGCTGTTTTTT. It yields the protein CASSHGTSGIIAGELFF.

This clone was picked up a small number of times. The chain carries TRBV29-1 and TRBJ2-5; D might be TRBD1 or TRBD2, each matching 5 bases. Germline V gene data show CDR1 as SQVTM and CDR2 as ANQGSEA. The CDR3 runs 13 residues. The V and J ends lost 6 bases and 1 base respectively, with 12 bases between them. The CDR3 protein is CSVVTGPQETQYF. The DNA for the CDR3 is TGCAGCGTCGTCACGGGACCCCAAGAGACCCAGTACTTC.

CDR3 DNA: TGTGCCAGCAGTCGGACTGATCTGGGTCCCCAGCATTTT. This gives the protein CASSRTDLGPQHF. V is TRBV25-1 and J is TRBJ1-5; D is uncertain. There are 13 residues in the CDR3. CDR1 is MGHDK, CDR2 SYGVNS, per germline. The V end lost 5 bases, the J end lost 10 bases, and 15 bases lay between the germline ends.

As regards this clone: Other DNA sequences from this sample encode an identical CDR3 as well. This chain joins TRBV30 and TRBJ1-5; D call uncertain. Between the trimmed V and J ends, which lost 3 bases and 2 bases, there was a span of 8 bases. This CDR3 region has 13 residues. The germline V gene has CDR1 GTSNPN and CDR2 SVGIG (reference sequence). The CDR3 coding sequence is TGTGCCTGGAGCACGCAGGGCAATCAGCCCCAGCATTTT. Translating it yields CAWSTQGNQPQHF. Using reference TRBV30 and TRBJ1-5 for the parts outside the CDR3, the full variable domain is SQTIHQWPATLVQPVGSPLSLECTVEGTSNPNLYWYRQAAGRGLQLLFYSVGIGQISSEVPQNLSASRPQDRQFILSSKKLLLSDSGFYLCAWSTQGNQPQHFGDGTRLSIL.

The chain joins TRBV6-5 to TRBJ2-7; D is perhaps TRBD2 (5 bases). The CDR3 runs 15 residues. Trimming removed 0 bases at V and 6 bases at J, with 15 bases between. Germline V gene data show CDR1 as MNHEY and CDR2 as SVGAGI. The CDR3: CASSYSLGGSGEQYF. The CDR3 DNA follows: TGTGCCAGCAGTTACTCGTTAGGAGGATCTGGCGAGCAGTACTTC.

This clone showed up just a few times. This sequence joins TRBV7-2 and TRBJ2-7; tentative D call: TRBD1 (5 bases). CDR3 length equals 14 residues. With 1 base removed from V and 2 bases from J, the gap between germline ends came to 9 bases. CDR1 is SGHTA and CDR2 is FQGNSA in the germline V gene. The CDR3 coding sequence is TGTGCCAGCAGCTTAGGTCCAGGGACCTACGAGCAGTACTTC. It translates to CASSLGPGTYEQYF.

This clone was seen a handful of times. The chain has TRBV4-1 and TRBJ2-1; 8 bases agree with TRBD2. There are 17 residues in the CDR3. V lost 0 bases, J lost 6 bases, and 10 bases stayed unmatched. The germline CDR1 and CDR2 sequences are MGHRA and YSYEKL. CDR3 loop: CASSQDGSASGRNEQFF. The CDR3 region has the DNA TGCGCCAGCAGCCAAGATGGGTCGGCTAGCGGGCGCAATGAGCAGTTCTTC.

The chain carries TRBV6-5 and TRBJ2-7; weak D call: TRBD2 (6 bases). Germline CDR1 MNHEY, CDR2 SVGAGI. This CDR3 spans 15 amino acids. Trimming took off 6 bases at V and 0 bases at J, with 15 bases between the two ends. CDR3 sequence (DNA): TGTGCCAGCAGGGAATGGACCGGGAGCTCCTACGAGCAGTACTTC. Translating it yields CASREWTGSSYEQYF.

The chain is built from TRBV28 and TRBJ2-3; D is possibly TRBD1 (6 bases). Germline CDR1 and CDR2: MDHEN and SYDVKM. Trimming cost V 7 bases and J 3 bases, with 17 bases left between them. CDR3 length equals 15 residues. CDR3 sequence (DNA): TGTGCCAGCATCCCCCAGGGGTTTGGGACAGATACGCAGTATTTT. Protein product: CASIPQGFGTDTQYF.

This clone was seen a handful of times. This chain uses TRBV7-2 with TRBJ2-7; tentatively, D is TRBD1 (6 bases). This CDR3 comprises 14 residues. Germline lookup yields CDR1 SGHTA and CDR2 FQGNSA. The V end was cut by 3 bases, the J end by 2 bases, with 11 bases between. DNA of the CDR3: TGTGCCAGCAGCTTCAACCGGGACACCTACGAGCAGTACTTC. It translates to CASSFNRDTYEQYF.

The rearrangement uses TRBV2 and TRBJ1-5; no firm D call. The germline V gene encodes CDR1 SNHLY and CDR2 FYNNEI. Between the trimmed V and J ends, which lost 4 bases and 0 bases, there was a span of 10 bases. This CDR3 is built from 15 residues. CDR3 sequence: CASSVVSNSNQPQHF. The CDR3 DNA sequence: TGTGCCAGCAGTGTTGTTAGTAATAGCAATCAGCCCCAGCATTTT.

The rearrangement links TRBV5-1 to TRBJ1-2, with 8 nucleotides matching TRBD1. Germline lookup yields CDR1 SGHRS and CDR2 YFSETQ. CDR3 length: 14 amino acids. V was pared by 3 bases and J by 1 base, with 2 bases of the junction left unmatched. The CDR3 region is CASSSTGVNYGYTF. Here the CDR3 DNA reads TGCGCCAGCAGCTCGACAGGGGTTAACTATGGCTACACCTTC.

The chain has TRBV30 and TRBJ1-6; no definite D call. Germline V gene data show CDR1 as GTSNPN and CDR2 as SVGIG (reference sequence). Trimming took off 3 bases at V and 5 bases at J, with 8 bases between the two ends. This CDR3 has 13 residues. CDR3 sequence reads: CAWSVGNNSPLHF. The CDR3 DNA reads as TGTGCCTGGAGCGTAGGGAATAATTCACCCCTCCACTTT.

The V call is TRBV5-1, the J call TRBJ2-7, with 7 bases identical to TRBD1. This CDR3 comprises 14 residues. Germline-derived CDR1 and CDR2 are SGHRS and YFSETQ. Germline trimming cut 3 bases from V and 2 bases from J; bases unmatched to any gene: 5. The CDR3: CASSSQGPPYEQYF. DNA for the CDR3: TGCGCCAGCAGCTCACAGGGGCCCCCCTACGAGCAGTACTTC.

There are a few counts of this clone. This chain joins TRBV30 and TRBJ1-1; no definite D call. This CDR3 comprises 14 residues. The V and J ends lost 4 bases and 1 base respectively, with 13 bases between them. The germline gives CDR1 GTSNPN, CDR2 SVGIG (reference sequence). The CDR3 is CAWKLLDRNTEAFF. CDR3 bases: TGTGCCTGGAAGTTGCTGGATCGGAACACTGAAGCTTTCTTT.